This T cell receptor (beta chain) originates from a study of OX40 agonist ivuxolimab in advanced cancers. Across the study: Dose-escalation subjects each had hepatocellular carcinoma, melanoma, renal cell or head and neck cancer. General study results and limits: There was clonal expansion of CD4+ and CD8+ blood T cells by week 6 at 0.1 to 3.0 mg/kg. CD8+ T cells averaged more expanded clones than CD4+.

For this clone: The antigen remains undetermined.

This CDR3 is 16 amino acids long. V lost 5 bases, J lost 5 bases, and 11 bases stayed unmatched. CDR1 SGHTA and CDR2 FQGNSA come from the germline V gene. Profiling relied on immunoSEQ multiplex PCR, and the TCRdb table lists in-frame clones only, not all of them. The sample lists roughly 57,000 clones; approximately 84% were seen once. Sequences were derived from CD4+ or CD8+ T cells sorted from blood, sampled in a trial of the OX40 agonist ivuxolimab. The chain couples TRBV7-2 to TRBJ2-5, with 10 bases fitting TRBD2. This TCR came from an adult with an advanced solid tumor such as melanoma, head and neck, liver or kidney cancer. The CDR3 DNA is TGTGCCAGCAGCCCCCAACCCGGGACTAGCGCCGAGACCCAGTACTTC. This gives the protein CASSPQPGTSAETQYF.